This T cell receptor (beta chain) was identified in a study of cytomegalovirus exposure and HLA in healthy donors. Study details: Earlier results showed 90 million to 130 million unique TCR beta sequences derived from roughly 200 million T cells. Early on, a data release was issued that held roughly 86 million unique TCRs from HLA-typed donors. Study-wide results and limits: CMV serostatus was the only recorded immune exposure for donors.

A note on this clone: What it binds is unknown.

Both 60 Vbeta primers and 13 Jbeta primers went into the PCR. Assay: immunoSEQ multiplex PCR; the TCRdb copy retains only in-frame clones and omits some. The profile covers tens of thousands of clones, with 78% appearing a single time and 9.7% taken by the ten largest. Sequenced: PBMCs. This TCR derives from a man in his forties or fifties in good health and CMV-seronegative.

The chain's CDR3 is CASSPLLGRGSLEAFF. The CDR3 DNA follows: TGTGCCAGCAGCCCCCTTTTGGGGCGAGGCTCCCTCGAAGCTTTCTTT. The chain joins TRBV11-2 to TRBJ1-1, with a tentative D call TRBD1 (5 bases). Trimming stripped 5 bases from V and 8 bases from J, with 24 bases between. This CDR3 spans 16 amino acids. The germline CDR1 and CDR2 sequences are SGHAT and FQNNGV.